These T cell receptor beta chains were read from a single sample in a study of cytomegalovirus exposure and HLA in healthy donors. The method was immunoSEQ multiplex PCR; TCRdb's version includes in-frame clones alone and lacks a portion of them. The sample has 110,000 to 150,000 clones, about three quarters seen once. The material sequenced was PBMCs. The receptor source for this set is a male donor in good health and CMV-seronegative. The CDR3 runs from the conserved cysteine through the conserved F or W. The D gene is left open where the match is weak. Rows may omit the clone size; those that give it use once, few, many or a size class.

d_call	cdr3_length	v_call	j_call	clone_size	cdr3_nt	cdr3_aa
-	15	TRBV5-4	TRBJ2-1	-	TGTGCCAGCAGCTCGGTGGTCGGGGGAGGCAATGAGCAGTTCTTC	CASSSVVGGGNEQFF
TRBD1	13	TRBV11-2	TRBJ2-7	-	TGTGCCAGCAGCAGGGACAGGGGGTACGAGCAGTACTTC	CASSRDRGYEQYF
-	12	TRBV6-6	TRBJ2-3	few	TGTGCCAGCACCCAGGCTACAGATACGCAGTATTTT	CASTQATDTQYF
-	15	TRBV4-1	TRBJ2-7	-	TGCGCCAGCAGCCATCCGGGACACAAAGACTACGAGCAGTACTTC	CASSHPGHKDYEQYF
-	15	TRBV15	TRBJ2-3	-	TGTGCCACCAGCAGCCCTCTGGAGGCAGCGGATACGCAGTATTTT	CATSSPLEAADTQYF
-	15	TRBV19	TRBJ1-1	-	TGTGCCAGTAGTACGTCAGGGGTGTTGAACACTGAAGCTTTCTTT	CASSTSGVLNTEAFF
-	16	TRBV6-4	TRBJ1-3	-	TGTGCCAGCAGGGTAACTTCAGGGGCGTCAGGAAACACCATATATTTT	CASRVTSGASGNTIYF
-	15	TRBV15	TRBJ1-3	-	TGTGCCACCAGCAGAGATGGGCAAGTTGGAAACACCATATATTTT	CATSRDGQVGNTIYF
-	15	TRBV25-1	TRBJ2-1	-	TGTGCCAGCAACCCCTCGGGACTCTCCTACAATGAGCAGTTCTTC	CASNPSGLSYNEQFF
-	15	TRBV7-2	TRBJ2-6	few	TGTGCCAGCAGCTTATTTCGTTCTGGGGCCAACGTCCTGACTTTC	CASSLFRSGANVLTF
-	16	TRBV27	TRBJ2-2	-	-	CASSSSGTGSPGSCFF
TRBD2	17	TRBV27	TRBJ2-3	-	TGTGCCAGCAGTCCCGGGAGACTAGCGGCTAGCACAGATACGCAGTATTTT	CASSPGRLAASTDTQYF
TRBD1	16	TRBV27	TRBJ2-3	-	TGTGCCAGCAGCTCTCCCAGGGGGCAAGGGACAGATACGCAGTATTTT	CASSSPRGQGTDTQYF
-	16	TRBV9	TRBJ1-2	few	TGTGCCCGAACCCACCCGGACAGAATACTTAACTATGGCTACACCTTC	CARTHPDRILNYGYTF